Each of the 11 T cell receptor beta chains below was sequenced from the same sample in a study of early T cells in non-severe SARS-CoV-2 infection. TCRdb re-derived calls from the 5' RACE reads in MiXCR, one entry per CDR3 protein. The data contain around 81,000 distinct CDR3 sequences, 11% to 15% of them singletons. Specimen: whole blood. Receptor source: an adult who was a healthcare worker with PCR-confirmed SARS-CoV-2 infection or an uninfected control (not recorded which).

The V gene is TRBV2, the J gene TRBJ1-3, with D possibly TRBD1 on 5 matching bases. The CDR3 consists of 13 residues. V was trimmed by 4 bases and J by 5 bases, leaving 9 bases between them. Per germline, CDR1 SNHLY and CDR2 FYNNEI. In DNA, the CDR3 is TGTGCCAGCAGTGCTCAGGGACGAAACACCATATATTTT. Protein: CASSAQGRNTIYF.

V and J are TRBV7-2 and TRBJ1-1; tentative D call: TRBD1 (6 bases). Germline CDR1 SGHTA, CDR2 FQGNSA. V was clipped by 5 bases and J by 4 bases, with 11 bases between them. This CDR3 is built from 13 residues. CDR3 sequence reads: CASSKGHRTEAFF. The CDR3 DNA follows: TGTGCCAGCAGCAAGGGACACCGCACTGAAGCTTTCTTT.

The J gene is TRBJ2-7, the V gene TRBV6-6, with D maybe TRBD2 (6 bases). V dropped 0 bases and J dropped 6 bases, with 18 bases sitting between them. This CDR3 comprises 16 residues. The germline gives CDR1 MNHNY, CDR2 SVGAGI (reference sequence). The CDR3: CASSYSASGWAGEQYF. CDR3 DNA: TGTGCCAGCAGTTACTCAGCCAGCGGGTGGGCTGGCGAGCAGTACTTC.

This clonotype was seen a handful of times. This chain links TRBV11-3 with TRBJ2-3; TRBD2 matches 7 bases. CDR3 length equals 16 residues. CDR1 and CDR2 (germline): SGHNT, YENEEA. The V gene end was trimmed by 1 base and the J gene end by 2 bases; junction bases not matched to a gene: 6. CDR3 sequence (DNA): TGTGCCAGCAGCTTAGGACTAGCACCCCCCACAGATACGCAGTATTTT. Translation gives CASSLGLAPPTDTQYF. Full variable domain (remainder filled in from reference TRBV11-3 and TRBJ2-3): EAGVVQSPRYKIIEKKQPVAFWCNPISGHNTLYWYLQNLGQGPELLIRYENEEAVDDSQLPKDRFSAERLKGVDSTLKIQPAELGDSAVYLCASSLGLAPPTDTQYFGPGTRLTVL.

This rearrangement joins TRBV10-3 to TRBJ2-2; D is unresolved. There are 13 residues in the CDR3. The V end was cut by 3 bases, the J end by 6 bases, with 8 bases between. In germline, CDR1 is ENHRY, CDR2 SYGVKD. The CDR3 spells CAISDADPGELFF. The CDR3 DNA follows: TGTGCCATCAGTGATGCCGATCCCGGGGAGCTGTTTTTT.

This chain connects TRBV20-1 to TRBJ1-3; TRBD1 is a possible D gene (5 bases). Per the germline V gene, CDR1 is DFQATT and CDR2 is SNEGSKA (reference sequence). V gave up 4 bases and J gave up 0 bases, with 19 bases separating them. The CDR3 totals 17 residues. This CDR3 is CSAKAPGRGYSGNTIYF. As DNA, the CDR3 is TGCAGTGCTAAGGCCCCAGGTAGGGGCTACTCTGGAAACACCATATATTTT.

This sequence joins TRBV6-6 and TRBJ1-2; D is possibly TRBD1 (5 bases). Trimming took 6 bases from V and 0 from J, leaving 8 bases between them. CDR3 length: 13 amino acids. The germline CDR1 and CDR2 sequences are MNHNY and SVGAGI (reference sequence). CDR3 protein: CASSQTANYGYTF. The CDR3, as DNA: TGTGCCAGCAGCCAGACAGCTAACTATGGCTACACCTTC.

The CDR3 nucleotides read TGTGCCAGCAGCGTAGCAGGGGACTTTGGCGGGGAGCTGTTTTTT. Its protein product is CASSVAGDFGGELFF. The chain is built from TRBV9 and TRBJ2-2; perhaps D is TRBD1 or TRBD2 (6 bases each). CDR1 is SGDLS and CDR2 is YYNGEE in the germline V gene. Trimming removed 0 bases from V and 7 bases from J, with 13 bases in between. This CDR3 has 15 amino acids.

The rearrangement joins TRBV11-2 to TRBJ2-3; D is tentatively TRBD1 or TRBD2 (5 bases each). Deletions cut 0 bases from V and 9 bases from J, with 16 bases between. Germline CDR1 is SGHAT and CDR2 is FQNNGV. There are 15 residues in the CDR3. The CDR3 region has the DNA TGTGCCAGCAGCTTAGATCGGTCAGTCGGGGACACGCAGTATTTT. Protein: CASSLDRSVGDTQYF.

The CDR3 protein is CASSQPGSEGEQYF. CDR3 bases: TGCGCCAGCAGCCAGCCAGGTTCAGAGGGCGAGCAGTACTTC. The chain has TRBV4-1 and TRBJ2-7; tentative D call: TRBD2 (5 bases). The germline CDR1 and CDR2 sequences are MGHRA and YSYEKL. V lost 3 bases, J lost 6 bases, and 15 bases lay in between. The CDR3 consists of 14 residues.

This chain connects TRBV19 to TRBJ2-1; TRBD2 matches at 9 bases. V lost 7 bases to trimming and J lost 8 bases; unmatched junction nucleotides: 6. The CDR3 loop spans 13 amino acids. Germline V lookup: CDR1 LNHDA, CDR2 SQIVND (reference sequence). CDR3 protein: CASNKRGADEQFF. DNA of the CDR3: TGTGCCAGTAATAAGCGGGGGGCGGATGAGCAGTTCTTC. Combining the CDR3 with reference TRBV19 and TRBJ2-1 gives the whole variable domain DGGITQSPKYLFRKEGQNVTLSCEQNLNHDAMYWYRQDPGQGLRLIYYSQIVNDFQKGDIAEGYSVSREKKESFPLTVTSAQKNPTAFYLCASNKRGADEQFFGPGTRLTVL.